This entry concerns a single T cell receptor (beta chain). Using immunoSEQ multiplex PCR, the repertoire was profiled, and TCRdb retains in-frame clones only, with some absent. This table holds 200,000 to 300,000 clones, around 89% found once. V gave up 5 bases and J gave up 8 bases, with 6 bases separating them. The germline V gene has CDR1 DFQATT and CDR2 SNEGSKA (reference sequence). This CDR3 has 9 residues. The participants were between roughly 18 and 89 years old and came from fewer than 25 US areas. The entry originates in a study of blood T cell repertoires in COVID-19. About the study: From the United States, Italy and Spain came samples of acute and convalescent COVID-19.

The sample consisted of PBMCs or T cells enriched from blood (not recorded which). The V gene is TRBV20-1, the J gene TRBJ1-2; D unresolved. The sequence was collected from a woman in her thirties or forties with acute COVID-19. The chain's CDR3 is CSAEGGYTF. In DNA form, the CDR3 reads TGCAGTGCTGAGGGAGGCTACACCTTC.